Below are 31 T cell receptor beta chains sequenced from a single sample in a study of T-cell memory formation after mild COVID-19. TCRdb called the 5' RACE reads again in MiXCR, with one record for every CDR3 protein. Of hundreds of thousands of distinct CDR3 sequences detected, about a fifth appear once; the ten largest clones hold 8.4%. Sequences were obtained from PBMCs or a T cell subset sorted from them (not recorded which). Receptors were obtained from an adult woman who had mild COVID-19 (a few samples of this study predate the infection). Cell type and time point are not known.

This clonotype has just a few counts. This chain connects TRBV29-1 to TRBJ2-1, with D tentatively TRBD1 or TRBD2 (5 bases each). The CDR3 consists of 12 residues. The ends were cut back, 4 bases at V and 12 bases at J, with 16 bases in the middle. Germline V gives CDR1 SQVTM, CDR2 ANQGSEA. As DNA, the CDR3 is TGCAGCGTTGGGGACCCACCGTTGGTGCAGTTCTTC. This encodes CSVGDPPLVQFF.

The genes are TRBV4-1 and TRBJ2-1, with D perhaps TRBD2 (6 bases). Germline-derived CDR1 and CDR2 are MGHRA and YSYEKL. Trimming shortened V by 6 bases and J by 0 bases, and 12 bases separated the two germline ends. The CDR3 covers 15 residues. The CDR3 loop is CASRRGLLSYNEQFF. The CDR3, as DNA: TGCGCCAGCAGACGGGGACTCCTCTCCTACAATGAGCAGTTCTTC.

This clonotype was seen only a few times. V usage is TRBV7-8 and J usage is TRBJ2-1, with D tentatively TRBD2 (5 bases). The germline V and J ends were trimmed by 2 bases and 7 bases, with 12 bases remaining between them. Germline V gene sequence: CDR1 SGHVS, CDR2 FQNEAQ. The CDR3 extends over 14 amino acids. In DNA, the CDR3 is TGTGCCAGCAGCTTATCCCCTAGCTGGAATGAGCAGTTCTTC. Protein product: CASSLSPSWNEQFF.

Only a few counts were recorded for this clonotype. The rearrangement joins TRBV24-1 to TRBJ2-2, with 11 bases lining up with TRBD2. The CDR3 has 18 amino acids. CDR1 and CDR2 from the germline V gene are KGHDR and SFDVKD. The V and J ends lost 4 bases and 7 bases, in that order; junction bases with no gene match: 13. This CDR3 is CATSEGGWGLADGGELFF. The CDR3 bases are TGTGCCACCAGTGAAGGGGGGTGGGGACTAGCGGATGGCGGGGAGCTGTTTTTT.

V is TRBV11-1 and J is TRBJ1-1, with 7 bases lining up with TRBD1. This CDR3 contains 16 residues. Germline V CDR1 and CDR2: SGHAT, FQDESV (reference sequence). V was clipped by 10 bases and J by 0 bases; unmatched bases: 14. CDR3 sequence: CATTRRPTGMNTEAFF. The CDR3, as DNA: TGTGCCACCACGAGGAGGCCGACAGGGATGAACACTGAAGCTTTCTTT.

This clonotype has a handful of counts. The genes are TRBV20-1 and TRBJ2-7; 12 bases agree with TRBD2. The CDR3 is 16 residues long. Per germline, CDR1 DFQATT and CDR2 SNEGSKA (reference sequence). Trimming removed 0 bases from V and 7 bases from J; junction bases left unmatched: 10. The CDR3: CSARDRRLAGVDEQYF. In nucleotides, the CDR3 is TGCAGTGCTAGAGATCGCCGACTAGCGGGAGTCGATGAGCAGTACTTC.

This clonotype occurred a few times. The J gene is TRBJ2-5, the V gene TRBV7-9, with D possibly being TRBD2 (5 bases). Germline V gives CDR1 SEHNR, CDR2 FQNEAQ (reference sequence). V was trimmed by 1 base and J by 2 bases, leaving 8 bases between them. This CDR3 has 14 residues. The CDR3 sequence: CASSLDRRQETQYF. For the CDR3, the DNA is TGTGCCAGCAGCTTAGATAGGAGGCAAGAGACCCAGTACTTC.

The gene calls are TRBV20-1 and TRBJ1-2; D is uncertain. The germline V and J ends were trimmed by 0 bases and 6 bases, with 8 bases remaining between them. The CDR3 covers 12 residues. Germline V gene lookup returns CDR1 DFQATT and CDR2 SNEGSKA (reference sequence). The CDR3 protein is CSARDPRDGYTF. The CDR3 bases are TGCAGTGCTAGAGACCCTAGGGATGGCTACACCTTC.

The DNA of the CDR3 is TGTGCCAGCAGCACGGGACAGGAGGGTATAGACACTGAAGCTTTCTTT. As protein: CASSTGQEGIDTEAFF. The V and J genes are TRBV7-9 and TRBJ1-1; TRBD1 agrees at 8 bases. Germline V gene sequence: CDR1 SEHNR, CDR2 FQNEAQ (reference sequence). The CDR3 contains 16 residues. J was trimmed by 3 bases and V by 5 bases; bases with no gene match: 11. Complete variable domain (other parts from reference TRBV7-9 and TRBJ1-1): DTGVSQNPRHKITKRGQNVTFRCDPISEHNRLYWYRQTLGQGPEFLTYFQNEAQLEKSRLLSDRFSAERPKGSFSTLEIQRTEQGDSAMYLCASSTGQEGIDTEAFFGQGTRLTVV.

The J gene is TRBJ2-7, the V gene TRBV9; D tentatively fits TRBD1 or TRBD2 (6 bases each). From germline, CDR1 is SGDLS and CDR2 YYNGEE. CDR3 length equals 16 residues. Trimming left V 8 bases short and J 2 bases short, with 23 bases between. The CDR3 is CARHERGEVSPYEQYF. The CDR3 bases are TGTGCCAGACACGAGAGGGGGGAGGTTTCACCCTACGAGCAGTACTTC.

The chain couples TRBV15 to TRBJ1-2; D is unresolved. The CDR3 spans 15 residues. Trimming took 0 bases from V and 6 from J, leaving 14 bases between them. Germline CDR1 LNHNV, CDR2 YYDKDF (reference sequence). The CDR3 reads CATSRDPAVTDGYTF. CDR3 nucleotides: TGTGCCACCAGCAGAGATCCGGCTGTGACCGATGGCTACACCTTC.

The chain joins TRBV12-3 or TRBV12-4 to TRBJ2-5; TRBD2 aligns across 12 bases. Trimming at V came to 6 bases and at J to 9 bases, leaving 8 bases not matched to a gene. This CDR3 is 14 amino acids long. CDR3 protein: CASRTSGGMGAQYF. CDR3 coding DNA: TGTGCCAGCAGGACTAGCGGGGGAATGGGGGCCCAGTACTTC.

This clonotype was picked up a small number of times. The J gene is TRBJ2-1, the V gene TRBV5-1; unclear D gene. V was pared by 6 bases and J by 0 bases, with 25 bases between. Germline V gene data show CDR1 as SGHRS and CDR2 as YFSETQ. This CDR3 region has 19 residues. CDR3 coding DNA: TGCGCCAGCAAAGAGACGGACCCCATCACACCCGACTCCTACAATGAGCAGTTCTTC. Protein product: CASKETDPITPDSYNEQFF. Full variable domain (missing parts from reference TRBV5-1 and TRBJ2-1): KAGVTQTPRYLIKTRGQQVTLSCSPISGHRSVSWYQQTPGQGLQFLFEYFSETQRNKGNFPGRFSGRQFSNSRSEMNVSTLELGDSALYLCASKETDPITPDSYNEQFFGPGTRLTVL.

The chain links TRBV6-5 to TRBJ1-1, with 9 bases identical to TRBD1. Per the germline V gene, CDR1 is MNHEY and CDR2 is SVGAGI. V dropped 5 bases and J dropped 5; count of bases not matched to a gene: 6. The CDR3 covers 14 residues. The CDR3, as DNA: TGTGCCAGCAGTCGGGACAGGGTTGGAACTGAAGCTTTCTTT. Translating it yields CASSRDRVGTEAFF.

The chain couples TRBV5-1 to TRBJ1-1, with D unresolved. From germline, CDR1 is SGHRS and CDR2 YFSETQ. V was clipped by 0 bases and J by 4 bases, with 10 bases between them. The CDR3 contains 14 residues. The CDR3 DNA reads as TGCGCCAGCAGCTTGGAACAGCTGTCCACTGAAGCTTTCTTT. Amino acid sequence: CASSLEQLSTEAFF.

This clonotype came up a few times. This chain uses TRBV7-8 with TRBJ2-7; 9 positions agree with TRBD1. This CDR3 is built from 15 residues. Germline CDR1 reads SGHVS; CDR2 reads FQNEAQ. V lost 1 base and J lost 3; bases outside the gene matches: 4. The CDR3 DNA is TGTGCCAGCAGCTTAGATTGGGACAGGGACTACGAGCAGTACTTC. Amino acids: CASSLDWDRDYEQYF.

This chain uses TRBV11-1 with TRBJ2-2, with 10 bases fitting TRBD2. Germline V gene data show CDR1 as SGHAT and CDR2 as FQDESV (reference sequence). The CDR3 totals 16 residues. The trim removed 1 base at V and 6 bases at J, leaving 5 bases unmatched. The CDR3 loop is CASSLESLAGPGELFF. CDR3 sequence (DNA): TGTGCCAGCAGCTTAGAATCACTAGCGGGGCCCGGGGAGCTGTTTTTT.

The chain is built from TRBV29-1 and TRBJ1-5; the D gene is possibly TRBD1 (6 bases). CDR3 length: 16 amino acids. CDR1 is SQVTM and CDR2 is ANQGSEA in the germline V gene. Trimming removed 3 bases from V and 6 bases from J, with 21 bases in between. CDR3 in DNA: TGCAGCGTTGATAGAAGATCCCGGGGGCCGGGTCAGCCCCAGCATTTT. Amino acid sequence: CSVDRRSRGPGQPQHF.

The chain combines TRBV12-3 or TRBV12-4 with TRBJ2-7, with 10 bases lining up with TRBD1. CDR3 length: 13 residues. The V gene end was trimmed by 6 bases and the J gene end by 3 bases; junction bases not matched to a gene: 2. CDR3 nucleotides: TGTGCCAGCAGGGACAGGGGGAACTACGAGCAGTACTTC. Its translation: CASRDRGNYEQYF.

The CDR3 DNA follows: TGTGCCAGCAGTGAAGGTCGGGACAGAAAAAACATTCAGTACTTC. Its protein is CASSEGRDRKNIQYF. The V call is TRBV2, the J call TRBJ2-4, with 7 positions matching TRBD1. Germline V gene sequence: CDR1 SNHLY, CDR2 FYNNEI. After removal of 1 base from V and 4 bases from J, the junction contained 4 bases not matched to a gene. The CDR3 is 15 residues long.

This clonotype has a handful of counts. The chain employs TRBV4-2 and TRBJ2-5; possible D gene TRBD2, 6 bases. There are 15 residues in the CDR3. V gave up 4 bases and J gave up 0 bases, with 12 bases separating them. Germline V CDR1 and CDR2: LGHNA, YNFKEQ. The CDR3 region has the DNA TGTGCCAGCAGCCCTTCCAGCGGGTACCAAGAGACCCAGTACTTC. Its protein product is CASSPSSGYQETQYF.

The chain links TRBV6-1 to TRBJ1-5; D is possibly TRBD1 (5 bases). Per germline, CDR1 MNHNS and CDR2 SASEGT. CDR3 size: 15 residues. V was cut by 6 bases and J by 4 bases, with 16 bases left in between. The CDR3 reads CASRLGQGRNQPQHF. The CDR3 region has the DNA TGTGCCAGCAGGCTCGGTCAGGGCCGGAATCAGCCCCAGCATTTT.

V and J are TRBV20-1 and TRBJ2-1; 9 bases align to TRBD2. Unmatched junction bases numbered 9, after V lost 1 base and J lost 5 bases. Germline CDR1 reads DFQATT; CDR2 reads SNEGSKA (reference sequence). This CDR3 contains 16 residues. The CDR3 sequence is CSARVLRLADHNEQFF. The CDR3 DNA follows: TGCAGTGCTAGAGTCCTCAGACTAGCGGACCACAATGAGCAGTTCTTC.

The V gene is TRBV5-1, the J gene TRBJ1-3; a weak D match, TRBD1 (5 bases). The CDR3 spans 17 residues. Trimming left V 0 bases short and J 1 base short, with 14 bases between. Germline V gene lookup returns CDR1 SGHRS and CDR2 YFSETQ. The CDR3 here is CASSLDVRGGSGNTIYF. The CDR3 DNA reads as TGCGCCAGCAGCTTGGATGTCCGTGGGGGGTCTGGAAACACCATATATTTT.

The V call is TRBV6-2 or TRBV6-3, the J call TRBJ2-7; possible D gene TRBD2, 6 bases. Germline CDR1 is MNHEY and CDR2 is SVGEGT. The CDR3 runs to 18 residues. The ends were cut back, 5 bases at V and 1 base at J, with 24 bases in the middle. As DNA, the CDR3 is TGTGCCAGCAGTGGGGTGAAGCGGTCTATGGAGGGGTCCTACGAGCAGTACTTC. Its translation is CASSGVKRSMEGSYEQYF.

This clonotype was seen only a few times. Written as DNA, the CDR3 is TGCAGCGTTTCAATGACAGGGGTGGGAGGCGAGCAGTACTTC. Translation: CSVSMTGVGGEQYF. This rearrangement joins TRBV29-1 to TRBJ2-7, with TRBD1 identical over 8 bases. V shed 5 bases and J 6 bases; nucleotides not matched to a gene: 12. Germline V gives CDR1 SQVTM, CDR2 ANQGSEA. The CDR3 is made up of 14 amino acids.

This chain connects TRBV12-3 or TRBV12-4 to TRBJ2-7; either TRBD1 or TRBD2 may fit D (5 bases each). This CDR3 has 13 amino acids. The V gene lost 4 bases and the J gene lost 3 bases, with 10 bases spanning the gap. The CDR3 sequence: CASSYGTYYEQYF. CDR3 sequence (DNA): TGTGCCAGCAGTTACGGGACGTACTACGAGCAGTACTTC.

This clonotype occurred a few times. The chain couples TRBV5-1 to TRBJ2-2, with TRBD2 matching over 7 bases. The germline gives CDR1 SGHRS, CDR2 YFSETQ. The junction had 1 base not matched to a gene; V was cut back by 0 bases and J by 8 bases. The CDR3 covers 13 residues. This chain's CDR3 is CASSLGLAGELFF. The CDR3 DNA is TGCGCCAGCAGCTTGGGACTAGCTGGGGAGCTGTTTTTT. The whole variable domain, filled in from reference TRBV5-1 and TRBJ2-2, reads KAGVTQTPRYLIKTRGQQVTLSCSPISGHRSVSWYQQTPGQGLQFLFEYFSETQRNKGNFPGRFSGRQFSNSRSEMNVSTLELGDSALYLCASSLGLAGELFFGEGSRLTVL.

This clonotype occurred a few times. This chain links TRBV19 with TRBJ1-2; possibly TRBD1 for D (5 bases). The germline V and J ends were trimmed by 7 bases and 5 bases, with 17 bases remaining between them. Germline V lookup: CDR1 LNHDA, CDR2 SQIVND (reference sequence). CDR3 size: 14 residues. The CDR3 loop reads CASTPGGDGYGYTF. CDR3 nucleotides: TGTGCCAGTACCCCCGGGGGAGACGGATATGGCTACACCTTC.

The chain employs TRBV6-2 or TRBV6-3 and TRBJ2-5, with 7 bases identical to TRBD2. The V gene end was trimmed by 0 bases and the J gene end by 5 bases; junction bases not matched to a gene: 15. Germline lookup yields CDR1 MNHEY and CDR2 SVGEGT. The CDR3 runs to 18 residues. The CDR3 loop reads CASSYSKREGGPRETQYF. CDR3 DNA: TGTGCCAGCAGTTACTCGAAGAGGGAGGGAGGGCCGAGGGAGACCCAGTACTTC.

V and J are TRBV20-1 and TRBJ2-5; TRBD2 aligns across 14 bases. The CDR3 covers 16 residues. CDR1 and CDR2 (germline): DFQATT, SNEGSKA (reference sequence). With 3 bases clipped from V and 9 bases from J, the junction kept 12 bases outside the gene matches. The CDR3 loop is CSARAWGLAGVSAQYF. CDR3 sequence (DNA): TGCAGTGCTAGGGCCTGGGGACTAGCGGGGGTGTCGGCCCAGTACTTC.